This TCR beta chain was sequenced during a study of CD8+ T cells in alopecia areata. Study-level points and caveats: Scalp samples also contribute reads from the resident alphabeta T cells found in normal skin.

Points on this clone: The antigen remains undetermined.

Reverse transcribed after extraction, RNA yielded cDNA as the sequencing template. Produced via immunoSEQ multiplex PCR; TCRdb's table is partial and in-frame only. The sample records about 69,000 clones, approximately 58% being singletons. The receptor was derived from a human donor with alopecia areata. The sequencing here drew on CD8+ T cells sorted from blood, taken at week 0.

CDR3 in DNA: TGTGCCAGCAGGCAGGGAGCGAACACTGAAGCTTTCTTT. Translation gives CASRQGANTEAFF. The J gene is TRBJ1-1, the V gene TRBV27, with D possibly matching TRBD1 (5 bases). The germline CDR1 and CDR2 sequences are MNHEY and SMNVEV (reference sequence). Between the trimmed V and J ends, which lost 6 bases and 1 base, there was a span of 9 bases. CDR3 size: 13 residues.